A selection of T cell receptor beta chains follows, all from one sample in a study of cytomegalovirus exposure and HLA in healthy donors. Libraries were prepared by immunoSEQ multiplex PCR; TCRdb keeps only in-frame clonotypes and omits some of them. In the table there are 75,000 to 100,000 clones, around 8% of which are singletons. The sequencing input was PBMCs. These receptors were collected from a middle-aged man in good health and CMV-seronegative. The CDR3 runs from the conserved cysteine through the conserved F or W. The D gene is left open where the match is weak. The listing skips clone size in some rows; elsewhere it reads once, few, many or a size class.

V	D	J	size	DNA	CDR3
TRBV6-1	NA	TRBJ1-5	NA	TGTGCCAGCAGTAGAAATCAGGGGAATCAGCCCCAGCATTTT	CASSRNQGNQPQHF
TRBV19	TRBD1	TRBJ2-3	NA	TGTGCCAGTAGTATACTGGACAGGGGAGGAGATACGCAGTATTTT	CASSILDRGGDTQYF
TRBV27	TRBD1	TRBJ1-5	few	TGTGCCAGCAGTCTCGGGACAGGGAGCAATCAGCCCCAGCATTTT	CASSLGTGSNQPQHF
TRBV6-6	NA	TRBJ2-3	few	TGTGCCAGCAGCCAGACGGGAGATACGCAGTATTTT	CASSQTGDTQYF
TRBV6-1	TRBD1	TRBJ2-1	NA	TGTGCCAGCACCCGACAGGGGGCGGGGGATGAGCAGTTCTTC	CASTRQGAGDEQFF
TRBV29-1	TRBD1	TRBJ2-1	few	TGCAGCGTTGTAGGACAGGGGGCCAATAATGAGCAGTTCTTC	CSVVGQGANNEQFF
TRBV10-3	TRBD2	TRBJ2-3	NA	TGTGCCATCAGTGAGTCACAAGGGGGAGCGGGAGCGTCAGATACGCAGTATTTT	CAISESQGGAGASDTQYF
TRBV7-9	TRBD2	TRBJ2-2	few	TGTGCCAGCAGCCCCTTAGCGGGACGGAACACCGGGGAGCTGTTTTTT	CASSPLAGRNTGELFF
TRBV28	TRBD1	TRBJ2-7	NA	TGTGCCAGCAGTTCCACAGGGGGAGGCGCCTACGAGCAGTACTTC	CASSSTGGGAYEQYF
TRBV4-1	TRBD2	TRBJ2-7	NA	TGCGCCAGCAGCCAAGTTGCGGGAGTCTCCTACGAGCAGTACTTC	CASSQVAGVSYEQYF
TRBV28	NA	TRBJ2-6	few	TGTGCCAGCATCGAGAGCTCTGGGGCCAACGTCCTGACTTTC	CASIESSGANVLTF
TRBV7-9	NA	TRBJ2-3	few	TGTGCCAGCAGCCCGGACTCAGATACGCAGTATTTT	CASSPDSDTQYF
TRBV6-4	TRBD1	TRBJ2-1	NA	TGTGCCAGCAGTGACCTACCAGGGGGCTACAATGAGCAGTTCTTC	CASSDLPGGYNEQFF
TRBV30	TRBD1	TRBJ1-1	NA	TGTGCCTGGAGTGCCCCGGGACAGTACACTGAAGCTTTCTTT	CAWSAPGQYTEAFF
TRBV27	NA	TRBJ1-1	NA	TGTGCCAGCGGACCTCCAGGGATCACTGAAGCTTTCTTT	CASGPPGITEAFF
TRBV27	NA	TRBJ2-1	few	TGTGCCAGCAGTGCTTTGGACAGCGTCTCCTACAATGAGCAGTTCTTC	CASSALDSVSYNEQFF
TRBV7-8	NA	TRBJ2-3	few	TGTGCCAGCAGTTCCGACCTGCGGGCAGATACGCAGTATTTT	CASSSDLRADTQYF
TRBV2	NA	TRBJ2-7	few	TGTGCCAGCCTCGAAAGTACAACTAGTGGCGAGCAGTACTTC	CASLESTTSGEQYF
TRBV30	NA	TRBJ1-2	NA	TGTGCGGCAGGATTTAACTATGGCTACACCTTC	CAAGFNYGYTF
TRBV15	NA	TRBJ1-2	few	TGTGCCACCAGCAGTGGAGCTACCTATGGCTACACCTTC	CATSSGATYGYTF
TRBV6-1	NA	TRBJ2-3	NA	TGTGCCAGCAGTGGGGCTAGCATGGATACGCAGTATTTT	CASSGASMDTQYF
TRBV27	NA	TRBJ1-6	few	TGTGCCAGCAGTTTATGGCCCAACGGGAGATCACCCCTCCACTTT	CASSLWPNGRSPLHF
TRBV19	TRBD1	TRBJ1-5	few	TGTGCCACAACAGGGGCGTTAAATCAGCCCCAGCATTTT	CATTGALNQPQHF
TRBV5-1	NA	TRBJ1-3	few	TGCGCCAGCAGCTTCGACAGATTCTCTGGAAACACCATATATTTT	CASSFDRFSGNTIYF
TRBV2	NA	TRBJ2-5	few	TGTGCCAGCAGCTCCAGGGGGGACGTCTTCAGCCGGGAGACCCAGTACTTC	CASSSRGDVFSRETQYF
TRBV2	TRBD1	TRBJ1-5	NA	TGTGCCAGCAGGACGGGACAGAATCAGCCCCAGCATTTT	CASRTGQNQPQHF
TRBV28	TRBD2	TRBJ2-1	few	TGTGCCAGCAGTTCTCTTAGCGGGAGCTCCTACAATGAGCAGTTCTTC	CASSSLSGSSYNEQFF
TRBV25-1	NA	TRBJ1-4	NA	TGTGCCAGCAGCGCACACAGGGACGGTGAAAAACTGTTTTTT	CASSAHRDGEKLFF
TRBV2	NA	TRBJ1-3	few	TGTGCCAGCACCCAGACAGCCGGAAACACCATATATTTT	CASTQTAGNTIYF
TRBV6-1	TRBD2	TRBJ2-7	NA	TGTGCCAGCAGTGGAAGCGGGGAAGCCTACGAGCAGTACTTC	CASSGSGEAYEQYF
TRBV19	NA	TRBJ2-7	few	TGTGCCAGTAGCTTAAACAGGGAAGGGAGCTACGAGCAGTACTTC	CASSLNREGSYEQYF
TRBV27	TRBD1	TRBJ2-2	NA	TGTGCCAGCAGTTCCTTAACTGGACAGGGAGGCACCGGGGAGCTGTTTTTT	CASSSLTGQGGTGELFF
TRBV19	NA	TRBJ2-7	many	TGTGCCAGTAGCCCGACAGCCTCCTACGAGCAGTACTTC	CASSPTASYEQYF
TRBV10-3	TRBD1	TRBJ1-2	NA	TGTGCCATCAGTGAGGAGCAGGGGGCGATCCTTGTCTATGGCTACACCTTC	CAISEEQGAILVYGYTF
TRBV12-5	TRBD2	TRBJ2-7	NA	TGTGCTAGTGCTCCGGTAGCGGGAGGTGAGCAGTACTTC	CASAPVAGGEQYF
TRBV9	NA	TRBJ2-2	few	TGTGCCAGCAGCGCCACAACCCGGGACAAAAGGGAGCTGTTTTTT	CASSATTRDKRELFF
TRBV14	TRBD1	TRBJ2-2	NA	TGTGCCAGCAGCCAAGCAGGGACAGGGGTGACCGGGGAGCTGTTTTTT	CASSQAGTGVTGELFF
TRBV18	TRBD1	TRBJ1-1	few	TGTGCCAGCTCACAAGACAGGGGTTGGACTGAAGCTTTCTTT	CASSQDRGWTEAFF
TRBV19	NA	TRBJ1-2	NA	TGTGCCAGTAGTGCCCTTCCAGGGGATAACTATGGCTACACCTTC	CASSALPGDNYGYTF
TRBV28	NA	TRBJ2-7	few	TGTGCCAGCAGCCTACCCTCCTTGGCAGGGACCTACGAGCAGTACTTC	CASSLPSLAGTYEQYF